These T cell receptor beta chains were read from a single sample in a study of radiation and T cells in renal cell carcinoma. Sequencing was performed with immunoSEQ multiplex PCR; in TCRdb, only in-frame clones are kept and a portion is missing. The table lists tens of thousands of clones, approximately 80% of them singletons. Material: blood, obtained from a patient whose treatment included radiotherapy and nephrectomy. Receptor source: a man in his fifties with renal cell carcinoma. CDR3s include the opening cysteine and the closing phenylalanine or tryptophan. D genes are given only for firm matches. Clone size, where shown, is once, few, many, or a class for clones that have expanded.

V gene	D gene	clone size	J gene	CDR3 protein	CDR3 DNA
TRBV7-9	TRBD1	NA	TRBJ1-4	CASSQNTGGGEKLFF	TGTGCCAGCAGCCAAAATACAGGGGGCGGAGAAAAACTGTTTTTT
TRBV19	TRBD2	NA	TRBJ2-3	CASSSRSGESTDTQYF	TGTGCCAGTAGTAGCCGGAGCGGGGAAAGCACAGATACGCAGTATTTT
TRBV27	NA	NA	TRBJ1-4	CASSFTRGGNNEKLFF	TGTGCCAGCAGTTTTACTCGTGGAGGAAATAATGAAAAACTGTTTTTT
TRBV7-3	TRBD2	NA	TRBJ2-1	CASSSGAGGIYNEQFF	TGTGCCAGCAGCTCCGGAGCGGGAGGGATTTACAATGAGCAGTTCTTC
TRBV11-2	TRBD2	NA	TRBJ2-1	CASNYGTSGYNEQFF	TGTGCCAGCAACTACGGGACTAGCGGCTACAATGAGCAGTTCTTC
TRBV7-9	NA	NA	TRBJ1-2	CASSLLSVKNGYTF	TGTGCCAGCAGCTTACTTTCGGTAAAGAATGGCTACACCTTC
TRBV6-5	NA	once	TRBJ2-1	CASSRNRVGNEQFF	TGTGCCAGCTCGAGGAACAGGGTCGGCAATGAGCAGTTCTTC
TRBV27	TRBD1	NA	TRBJ1-1	CAIRKQGGTEAFF	TGTGCCATTAGGAAACAGGGGGGCACTGAAGCTTTCTTT
TRBV12-5	TRBD1	NA	TRBJ2-7	CASGRTGGAEQYF	TGTGCTAGTGGGAGGACAGGGGGGGCCGAGCAGTACTTC
TRBV19	NA	NA	TRBJ1-1	CASRGQTNTEAFF	TGTGCCAGTAGGGGGCAGACAAACACTGAAGCTTTCTTT
TRBV7-6	TRBD2	NA	TRBJ2-3	CASSVGRGGFTDTQYF	TGTGCCAGCAGTGTGGGCCGCGGGGGGTTCACAGATACGCAGTATTTT
TRBV5-1	TRBD1	NA	TRBJ2-1	CASSLGGQTGNEQFF	TGCGCCAGCAGCTTGGGGGGACAGACGGGGAATGAGCAGTTCTTC
TRBV5-4	NA	NA	TRBJ1-5	CASSLGGGRPQPQHF	TGTGCCAGCAGCTTGGGTGGGGGCCGACCTCAGCCCCAGCATTTT
TRBV7-3	NA	NA	TRBJ2-7	CASSSGAHYEQYF	TGTGCCAGCAGCTCCGGAGCTCACTACGAGCAGTACTTC
TRBV18	TRBD1	few	TRBJ1-2	CASSPPGTVSLGYTF	TGTGCCAGCTCACCACCCGGGACAGTCAGCCTTGGCTACACCTTC
TRBV5-1	NA	NA	TRBJ2-7	CASSLDRTLHYEQYF	TGCGCCAGCAGCTTGGACAGGACTCTGCACTACGAGCAGTACTTC
TRBV5-1	TRBD1	NA	TRBJ2-3	CASSPYGQVQDTQYF	TGCGCCAGCAGCCCATACGGACAGGTACAAGATACGCAGTATTTT
TRBV5-1	TRBD1	NA	TRBJ2-1	CASSLGTGARRRSYNEQFF	TGCGCCAGCAGCTTGGGAACAGGGGCCCGCCGGAGGTCCTACAATGAGCAGTTCTTC
TRBV6-1	NA	NA	TRBJ2-2	CASIPEAGRSGELFF	TGTGCCAGCATTCCCGAGGCAGGGCGGTCCGGGGAGCTGTTTTTT
TRBV5-4	NA	NA	TRBJ2-2	CASSYTAGELFF	TGTGCCAGCAGCTATACGGCCGGGGAGCTGTTTTTT
TRBV10-3	NA	few	TRBJ1-3	CAIRPPSGNTIYF	TGTGCCATCAGACCACCCTCTGGAAACACCATATATTTT
TRBV21-1	NA	NA	TRBJ2-7	CASSKDQGPTEQYF	TGTGCCAGCAGCAAAGACCAGGGGCCCACCGAGCAGTACTTC
TRBV10-3	NA	NA	TRBJ1-2	CAISGRADGYTF	TGTGCCATCAGTGGCAGGGCTGATGGCTACACCTTC
TRBV5-1	NA	NA	TRBJ1-2	CASSSGQTYGYTF	TGCGCCAGCAGCTCAGGACAGACCTATGGCTACACCTTC
TRBV4-1	TRBD1	NA	TRBJ1-2	CASSQGGRGQGYGYTF	TGCGCCAGCAGCCAAGGCGGCAGGGGGCAGGGCTATGGCTACACCTTC
TRBV11-2	NA	once	TRBJ2-1	CASSLGVEGNEQFF	TGTGCCAGCAGCTTAGGAGTTGAGGGGAATGAGCAGTTCTTC
TRBV7-3	NA	NA	TRBJ2-7	CASSPTLGYEQYF	TGTGCCAGCAGCCCTACCCTAGGGTACGAGCAGTACTTC
TRBV7-8	TRBD1	NA	TRBJ2-6	CASSLEGQGEAF	TGTGCCAGCAGCTTAGAGGGACAGGGCGAGGCTTTC
TRBV5-1	NA	NA	TRBJ2-3	CASSLVPGVDTQYF	TGCGCCAGCAGCTTGGTCCCGGGGGTGGATACGCAGTATTTT
TRBV5-4	TRBD2	NA	TRBJ2-5	CASSRKLAGRTETQYF	TGTGCCAGCAGCCGAAAACTAGCGGGGAGGACGGAGACCCAGTACTTC
TRBV6-1	NA	once	TRBJ2-7	CASSNLYEQYF	TGTGCCAGCAGTAACCTCTACGAGCAGTACTTC
TRBV7-9	TRBD2	NA	TRBJ2-3	CASSYRVSGGAFTDTQYF	TGTGCCAGCAGCTATCGGGTTAGCGGGGGGGCCTTCACAGATACGCAGTATTTT
TRBV7-2	TRBD1	NA	TRBJ2-7	CASSPRRPRTGKQYF	TGTGCCAGCAGCCCCCGACGTCCAAGGACAGGGAAGCAGTACTTC
TRBV10-3	NA	NA	TRBJ1-1	CAISESARRDTEAFF	TGTGCCATCAGTGAGTCAGCCCGGAGGGACACTGAAGCTTTCTTT
TRBV5-6	NA	few	TRBJ1-1	CASTDPKEAEAFF	TGTGCCAGCACCGATCCAAAGGAGGCTGAAGCTTTCTTT
TRBV5-1	NA	once	TRBJ2-3	CASSLVPSDTQYF	TGCGCCAGCAGCTTGGTACCATCAGATACGCAGTATTTT
TRBV10-3	TRBD2	NA	TRBJ2-1	CAILIVAGGKQFF	TGTGCCATCCTAATCGTAGCGGGAGGGAAGCAGTTCTTC
TRBV19	NA	once	TRBJ1-5	CASSIPGQNQPQHF	TGTGCCAGTAGTATCCCTGGACAGAATCAGCCCCAGCATTTT
TRBV18	TRBD2	NA	TRBJ2-3	CASSPGTSGGAIDTQYF	TGTGCCAGCTCACCCGGAACTAGCGGGGGGGCAATAGATACGCAGTATTTT
TRBV7-2	NA	few	TRBJ1-2	CASIPFGGKDYGYTF	TGTGCCAGCATCCCGTTCGGAGGGAAGGACTATGGCTACACCTTC
TRBV6-1	TRBD1	NA	TRBJ2-4	CASRTGAVAKNIQYF	TGTGCCAGTAGGACAGGGGCTGTCGCCAAAAACATTCAGTACTTC
TRBV9	NA	NA	TRBJ2-3	CASSVASGYTDTQYF	TGTGCCAGCAGCGTAGCCTCGGGCTACACAGATACGCAGTATTTT